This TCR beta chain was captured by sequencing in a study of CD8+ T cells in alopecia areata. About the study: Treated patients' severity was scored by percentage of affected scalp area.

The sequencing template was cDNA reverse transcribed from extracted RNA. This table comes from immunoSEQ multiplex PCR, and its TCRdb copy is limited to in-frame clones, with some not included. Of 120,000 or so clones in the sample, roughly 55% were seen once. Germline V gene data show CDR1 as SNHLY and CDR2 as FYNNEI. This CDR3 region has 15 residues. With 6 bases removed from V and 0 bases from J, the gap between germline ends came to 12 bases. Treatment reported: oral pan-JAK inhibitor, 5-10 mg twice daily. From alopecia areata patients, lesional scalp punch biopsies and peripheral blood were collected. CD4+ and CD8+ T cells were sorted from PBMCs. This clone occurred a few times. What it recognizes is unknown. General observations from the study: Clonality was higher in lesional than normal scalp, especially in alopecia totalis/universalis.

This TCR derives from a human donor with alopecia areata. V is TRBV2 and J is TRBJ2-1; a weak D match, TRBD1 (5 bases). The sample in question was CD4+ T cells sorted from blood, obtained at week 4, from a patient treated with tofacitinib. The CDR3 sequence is CASRGQGYSYNEQFF. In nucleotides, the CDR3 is TGTGCCAGCAGGGGCCAGGGTTACTCCTACAATGAGCAGTTCTTC. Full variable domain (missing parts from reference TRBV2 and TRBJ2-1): EPEVTQTPSHQVTQMGQEVILRCVPISNHLYFYWYRQILGQKVEFLVSFYNNEISEKSEIFDDQFSVERPDGSNFTLKIRSTKLEDSAMYFCASRGQGYSYNEQFFGPGTRLTVL.